Below, one TCR beta chain is given with its context. This clonotype was counted between two and nine times. The antigen it binds to is not known. No base qualities exist here, and no much larger clone lies one base off it. PBMCs were isolated by Ficoll-Paque density gradient centrifugation. Sequencing instrument: Illumina NovaSeq 6000. TCRalpha and TCRbeta cDNA libraries were constructed by 5'RACE with constant-segment primers, with sample barcodes and unique molecular identifiers being introduced. RNA was extracted from every sample with Trizol reagent. Libraries were amplified in two PCR steps, with a second sample barcode and Illumina TruSeq adapters added in the second step. Sequencing of libraries was performed on an Illumina NovaSeq with 2 x 150 bp paired-end reads. In the original analysis: The reads were demultiplexed and collapsed into UMI-guided consensus sequences using migec v1.2.7. Using mixcr v2.1.11, UMI consensuses were aligned to TRA and TRB V and J templates and then assembled into clonotypes. Clonotypes were classified as expanded or contracted when called significant by both edgeR and NoisET, with noise models trained on biological replicates. For edgeR calls, the thresholds were a false discovery rate-adjusted p below 0.01 and a log2 fold-change of 1. As an exploratory analysis of dynamics, max-normalized trajectories of the 1000 most abundant clonotypes were examined with PCA combined with hierarchical clustering. Separately sequenced CD4+ and CD8+ repertoires were used to assign a CD4 or CD8 phenotype to each responding clone. TCRdb reprocessed the public reads (quality trimming at Q25 with fastp, clone calling with MiXCR) and kept in-frame beta chains. Every entry covers one CDR3 protein and lists the most common genes and DNA from its rows. The V and J calls shown here were made by TCRdb, not taken from the authors' results. Counted in this sample were about 430,000 distinct CDR3 sequences; roughly 18% of them appeared once. The ten largest clonotypes hold about a fifth of the sample.

The data originate from a study of T-cell memory formation after mild COVID-19 (dated by TCRdb to the early 2020s). Context from the whole study: TCR sequence clusters from the two donors were found to be largely donor specific. The cohort comprised two young, previously healthy adult volunteers, one female and one male. In two donors, T-cell clones that expanded and contracted after mild COVID-19 were followed by sequencing TCRalpha and TCRbeta repertoires longitudinally. Paper-wide results and their limitations: Contracting CD4+ clones appeared mostly in the CM and EM memory subsets, whereas CD8+ clones were enriched in EMRA. Clones that contracted from day 15 to 85 showed balanced CD4/CD8 phenotypes, whereas a second wave of clones that expanded from day 15 to 37 leaned towards CD4+. The study included only a couple of mild cases, and larger cohorts that include severe cases with pre-infection samples were judged to be necessary. SARS-CoV-2 specificity of the second-wave clones peaking on day 37 was not confirmed. Some responding clones were detected in pre-infection memory, suggesting pre-existing cross-reactive memory T cells joined the SARS-CoV-2 response.

The CDR3 covers 17 residues, taking in both the cysteine and the phenylalanine. This entry keeps only the CDR3 DNA: 51 bases, framed from base 1. V ends up 1 base short and J 4 bases short, with an unmatched junction base count of 10. Reading the germline V gene gives CDR1 SGHDN and CDR2 FVKESK. This receptor was identified in a young man who had mild COVID-19 (a few samples of this study predate the infection). The sample titles of this study are shuffled in the database, so cell type and time point are left out; the donor was told from shared clones. Sequencing was done on a sample of PBMCs or a T cell subset sorted from them (not recorded which). Recombination connected TRBV14 to TRBJ1-2; 9 of the junction bases match TRBD1. This receptor carries the CDR3 CASSQGSWTGVSYGYTF. Read as DNA, the sequence is TGTGCCAGCAGCCAAGGTTCATGGACAGGGGTTAGCTATGGCTACACCTTC.